This T cell receptor (beta chain) originates from a study of response to subunit inactivated influenza vaccine. One entry per CDR3 protein, called by TCRdb with MiXCR from the RT-PCR reads. The sample includes some 550,000 distinct CDR3 sequences, roughly a quarter of them seen just once. Germline values: CDR1 SGHVS, CDR2 FNYEAQ. Trimming at V came to 1 base and at J to 5 bases, leaving 8 bases not matched to a gene. The CDR3 is 16 residues long. This clonotype was counted only a few times. This same sample was also part of a study on T cells expressing NK-cell markers. That paper notes: Researchers built TCR beta cDNA using 5'RACE template switching with UMIs.

This chain connects TRBV7-6 to TRBJ2-1; TRBD2 agrees at 7 bases. The sample here was CD4+ T cells sorted from PBMCs, taken about 12 days after vaccination. The receptor's source is a man aged 45 to 65 who received an inactivated influenza vaccine. In DNA, the CDR3 is TGTGCCAGCAGCTTAGAAGGCGGGAGAGGCCACAATGAGCAGTTCTTC. Translation gives CASSLEGGRGHNEQFF.